The 19 T cell receptor beta chains in this list originate from one sample, sequenced in a study of CD8 T cells in ankylosing spondylitis. Overall study results and limits: Ankylosing spondylitis blood appeared to be characterized by a TCR beta motif of eight highly homologous variants.

Antigen specificity for these receptors is unknown. TCRdb independently ran MiXCR on the 5' RACE reads; one entry per CDR3 protein. This table has 450,000 to 550,000 distinct CDR3 sequences, about 5.2% appearing once. The sequenced sample consisted of blood, either unsorted or a sorted T cell fraction (not recorded which). Receptors originate from a male donor with ankylosing spondylitis.

This clonotype has just a few counts. The chain combines TRBV5-5 with TRBJ2-2; D is undetermined. Looked up from germline, CDR1 is SGHKS and CDR2 is YYEKEE (reference sequence). Trimming took off 7 bases at V and 7 bases at J, with 17 bases between the two ends. This CDR3 has 14 amino acids. The CDR3 nucleotides are TGTGCCAGCGGCCCCGGGCGCCTCAGCGGGGAGCTGTTTTTT. Translated: CASGPGRLSGELFF.

This clonotype appeared a few times. V is TRBV7-3 and J is TRBJ2-6; no clear D gene. This CDR3 spans 16 amino acids. The V gene lost 2 bases and the J gene lost 0 bases, with 8 bases spanning the gap. CDR1 SGHTA and CDR2 FQGTGA come from the germline V gene. The CDR3 DNA follows: TGTGCCAGCAGCTTAGGGGTCCTCTCTGGGGCCAACGTCCTGACTTTC. Amino acid sequence: CASSLGVLSGANVLTF.

V gene TRBV7-2 combines with J gene TRBJ1-2; 9 positions match TRBD1. The ends lost 4 bases at V and 4 bases at J; junction bases unmatched: 10. The CDR3 consists of 16 residues. From germline, CDR1 is SGHTA and CDR2 FQGNSA. The CDR3 DNA is TGTGCCAGCAGCTCATTCTCGACAGGGGGAGTCTATGGCTACACCTTC. Protein product: CASSSFSTGGVYGYTF.

Ten or more counts support this clonotype. The V gene is TRBV6-5, the J gene TRBJ1-2, with 8 bases aligning to TRBD1. This CDR3 region has 14 residues. The V and J ends lost 6 bases and 4 bases, in that order; junction bases with no gene match: 7. Looked up from germline, CDR1 is MNHEY and CDR2 is SVGAGI. Written as DNA, the CDR3 is TGTGCCAGCAGATACCGGGACAGGAGCTATGGCTACACCTTC. Its protein is CASRYRDRSYGYTF.

This clonotype has ten or more counts. The chain links TRBV7-2 to TRBJ1-5; a possible D gene is TRBD1 (5 bases). Germline CDR1 is SGHTA and CDR2 is FQGNSA. Trimming cost V 5 bases and J 7 bases, with 15 bases left between them. The length of the CDR3 is 14 residues. The DNA for the CDR3 is TGTGCCAGCAGCCAAACGCAGGGTTGGCAGCCCCAGCATTTT. Amino acids: CASSQTQGWQPQHF.

This clonotype was seen at least ten times. This chain connects TRBV5-1 to TRBJ2-1; D gene ambiguous. Germline V lookup: CDR1 SGHRS, CDR2 YFSETQ. Trimming pared 5 bases from V and 0 bases from J, leaving 9 bases between. The CDR3 loop spans 14 amino acids. The CDR3 loop is CASSDLSSYNEQFF. CDR3 nucleotides: TGCGCCAGCAGTGACTTGAGCTCCTACAATGAGCAGTTCTTC. Full variable domain (remainder filled in from reference TRBV5-1 and TRBJ2-1): KAGVTQTPRYLIKTRGQQVTLSCSPISGHRSVSWYQQTPGQGLQFLFEYFSETQRNKGNFPGRFSGRQFSNSRSEMNVSTLELGDSALYLCASSDLSSYNEQFFGPGTRLTVL.

Many counts were recorded for this clonotype. The genes are TRBV4-2 and TRBJ2-5, with D possibly matching TRBD1 (6 bases). The CDR3 runs to 17 residues. Trimming shortened V by 0 bases and J by 5 bases, and 19 bases separated the two germline ends. CDR1 LGHNA and CDR2 YNFKEQ come from the germline V gene. CDR3 sequence (DNA): TGTGCCAGCAGCCAAGATCAGGGGATCGGAGCTGAGGAGACCCAGTACTTC. It specifies CASSQDQGIGAEETQYF.

This clonotype was seen a handful of times. The rearrangement uses TRBV27 and TRBJ1-5, with D maybe TRBD1 (5 bases). The CDR3 is 14 residues long. The germline V gene has CDR1 MNHEY and CDR2 SMNVEV (reference sequence). Trimming shortened V by 5 bases and J by 6 bases, and 14 bases separated the two germline ends. The CDR3 nucleotides are TGTGCCAGCAGTCCGTCAGGGATACGTCAGCCCCAGCATTTT. It specifies CASSPSGIRQPQHF.

This clonotype has a handful of counts. This chain joins TRBV11-2 and TRBJ1-2; no firm D call. V lost 4 bases and J 6 bases, leaving 18 bases between the germline ends. From germline, CDR1 is SGHAT and CDR2 FQNNGV. The CDR3 is 15 amino acids. CDR3 loop: CASSSPNRGMNGYTF. The DNA for the CDR3 is TGTGCCAGCAGCTCTCCCAATCGAGGAATGAATGGCTACACCTTC.

In this sample, this clonotype turned up a few times. This sequence joins TRBV5-1 and TRBJ2-1; 7 bases match TRBD1. Germline-derived CDR1 and CDR2 are SGHRS and YFSETQ. V lost 4 bases, J lost 0 bases, and 7 bases stayed unmatched. This CDR3 contains 16 residues. The CDR3 here is CASSRGQRSSYNEQFF. CDR3 nucleotides: TGCGCCAGCAGCCGGGGACAGAGGAGCTCCTACAATGAGCAGTTCTTC.

The table lists this clonotype with many counts. V usage is TRBV24-1 and J usage is TRBJ2-3, with 8 bases matching TRBD1. V gave up 1 base and J gave up 4 bases; unmatched junction bases: 6. The CDR3 is 16 amino acids. The germline V gene has CDR1 KGHDR and CDR2 SFDVKD. In DNA form, the CDR3 reads TGTGCCACCAGTGATTTCGGGACAGGCTCCTCAGATACGCAGTATTTT. Protein sequence: CATSDFGTGSSDTQYF.

This clonotype was picked up many times. Mismatch with germline at one junction end may stem from a read error. The chain links TRBV20-1 to TRBJ2-3; no clear D gene. The germline V gene has CDR1 DFQATT and CDR2 SNEGSKA (reference sequence). The CDR3 is 12 residues long. This chain's CDR3 is CSAKGSTDTQYF. For the CDR3, the DNA is TGCAGCGCTAAAGGGAGCACAGATACGCAGTATTTT.

In this sample, this clonotype turned up many times. The gene calls are TRBV20-1 and TRBJ1-1; D unclear. Germline V gene data show CDR1 as DFQATT and CDR2 as SNEGSKA (reference sequence). The CDR3 covers 14 residues. Deletions cut 0 bases from V and 3 bases from J, with 11 bases between. The CDR3 DNA follows: TGCAGTGCTAGAGATCCCAACCGGGACACTGAAGCTTTCTTT. It specifies CSARDPNRDTEAFF.

This clonotype was recorded many times. The V gene is TRBV7-9, the J gene TRBJ2-4, with unresolved D. Germline loops: CDR1 SEHNR, CDR2 FQNEAQ (reference sequence). V lost 2 bases, J lost 0 bases, and 11 bases lay in between. CDR3 length: 16 residues. The CDR3 loop is CASSLRGTLAKNIQYF. The DNA of the CDR3 is TGTGCCAGCAGCTTAAGAGGCACCCTAGCCAAAAACATTCAGTACTTC.

This clonotype was detected a few times. This rearrangement joins TRBV12-3 or TRBV12-4 to TRBJ2-1, with 9 bases aligning to TRBD2. The V and J ends lost 0 bases and 1 base, in that order; junction bases with no gene match: 10. This CDR3 region has 19 residues. This CDR3 reads CASSLASPFTSGSYNEQFF. Written as DNA, the CDR3 is TGTGCCAGCAGTTTAGCATCACCGTTTACTAGCGGGTCCTACAATGAGCAGTTCTTC.

This clonotype came up many times. The rearrangement joins TRBV20-1 to TRBJ2-4, with a tentative D call TRBD2 (6 bases). This CDR3 is built from 13 residues. Trimming took 1 base from V and 8 from J, leaving 12 bases between them. The germline V gene encodes CDR1 DFQATT and CDR2 SNEGSKA (reference sequence). CDR3: CSARGNPSDIQYF. CDR3 sequence (DNA): TGCAGTGCTAGAGGCAATCCTAGCGACATTCAGTACTTC.

This clonotype was observed a few times. J is TRBJ2-7 and V is TRBV7-9; D gene uncertain. Trimming shortened V by 4 bases and J by 0 bases, and 10 bases separated the two germline ends. The CDR3 runs 14 residues. Per germline, CDR1 SEHNR and CDR2 FQNEAQ (reference sequence). In DNA, the CDR3 is TGTGCCAGCAGCTCTCCGAGGCTCTCCTACGAGCAGTACTTC. Translating it yields CASSSPRLSYEQYF.

This clonotype was observed at least ten times. V gene TRBV7-2 combines with J gene TRBJ2-1; D is perhaps TRBD2 (5 bases). Trimming left V 5 bases short and J 3 bases short, with 11 bases between. The CDR3 is made up of 14 amino acids. Germline CDR1 SGHTA, CDR2 FQGNSA. The CDR3 protein is CASSPPAVYNEQFF. The CDR3, as DNA: TGTGCCAGCAGCCCCCCAGCGGTCTACAATGAGCAGTTCTTC.

This clonotype came up many times. J is TRBJ1-2 and V is TRBV20-1; D is unresolved. CDR3 length equals 14 residues. The V end was cut by 2 bases, the J end by 0 bases, with 10 bases between. In germline, CDR1 is DFQATT, CDR2 SNEGSKA (reference sequence). The CDR3 sequence is CSARLLRANYGYTF. The CDR3 DNA sequence: TGCAGTGCTAGATTACTTCGAGCTAACTATGGCTACACCTTC.